This section outlines one TCR beta chain sequence together with its context. Its antigen remains unknown. The sample belongs to a study of stem cell transplantation in POMP-related autoinflammatory disease. The overall study: Defective thymoproteasomes were hypothesized to impair CD8+ T-cell positive selection.

Method: immunoSEQ multiplex PCR; TCRdb's copy keeps in-frame clones and lacks some. The data hold about 6,900 clones, with roughly 80% observed a single time. Findings and limits, study-wide: Fewer unique TRB V-J gene pairings were identified in patients with PRAID. In patients with PRAID, every analyzed T-cell subset tended to show lower diversity and higher clonality.

Germline V gene sequence: CDR1 MNHNY, CDR2 SVGAGI (reference sequence). The CDR3 covers 16 residues. V was clipped by 0 bases and J by 7 bases; unmatched bases: 6. The rearrangement uses TRBV6-6 and TRBJ2-2, with 9 bases identical to TRBD2. The sample taken for sequencing was a CXCR5-defined cell subset from PBMCs. The TCR comes from a human donor in good health. The CDR3 protein is CASSYSRGGRFGELFF. DNA for the CDR3: TGTGCCAGCAGTTACTCGCGGGGGGGCCGCTTCGGGGAGCTGTTTTTT.